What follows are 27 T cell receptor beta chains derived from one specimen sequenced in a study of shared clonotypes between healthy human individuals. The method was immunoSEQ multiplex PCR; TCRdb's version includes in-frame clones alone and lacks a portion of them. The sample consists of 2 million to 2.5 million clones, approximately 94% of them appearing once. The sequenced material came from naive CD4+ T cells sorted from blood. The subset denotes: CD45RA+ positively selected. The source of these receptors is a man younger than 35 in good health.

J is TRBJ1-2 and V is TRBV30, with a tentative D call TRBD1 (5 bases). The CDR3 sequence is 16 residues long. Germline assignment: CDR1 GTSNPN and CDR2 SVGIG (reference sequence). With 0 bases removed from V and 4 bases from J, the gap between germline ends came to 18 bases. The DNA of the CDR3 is TGTGCCTGGAGTGTACGCCTCCACGGGACGGGCTATGGCTACACCTTC. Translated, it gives CAWSVRLHGTGYGYTF.

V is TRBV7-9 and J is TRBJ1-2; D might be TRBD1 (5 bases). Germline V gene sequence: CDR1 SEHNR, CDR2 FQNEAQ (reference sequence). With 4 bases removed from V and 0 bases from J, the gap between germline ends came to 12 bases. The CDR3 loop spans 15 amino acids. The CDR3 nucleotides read TGTGCCAGCAGCTCCCGGGACGGCTCTAACTATGGCTACACCTTC. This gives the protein CASSSRDGSNYGYTF.

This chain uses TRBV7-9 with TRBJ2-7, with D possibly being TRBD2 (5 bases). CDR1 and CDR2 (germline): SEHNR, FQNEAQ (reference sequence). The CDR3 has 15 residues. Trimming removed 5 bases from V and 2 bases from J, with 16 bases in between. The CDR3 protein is CASSAGEGLTYEQYF. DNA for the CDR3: TGTGCCAGCAGCGCGGGTGAAGGTCTAACCTACGAGCAGTACTTC.

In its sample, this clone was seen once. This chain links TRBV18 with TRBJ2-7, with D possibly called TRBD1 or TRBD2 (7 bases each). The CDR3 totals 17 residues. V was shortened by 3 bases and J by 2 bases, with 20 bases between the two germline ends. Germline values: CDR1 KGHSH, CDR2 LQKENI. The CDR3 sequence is CASSPLISGTAPYEQYF. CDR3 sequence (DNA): TGTGCCAGCTCACCTCTAATCAGCGGGACAGCCCCCTACGAGCAGTACTTC.

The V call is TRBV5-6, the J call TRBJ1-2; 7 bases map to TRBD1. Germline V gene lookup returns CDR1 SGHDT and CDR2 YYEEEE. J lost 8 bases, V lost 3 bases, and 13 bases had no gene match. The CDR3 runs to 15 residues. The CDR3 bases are TGTGCCAGCAGCTGGCAGACAGGGAGTTTAACGGGCTACACCTTC. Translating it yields CASSWQTGSLTGYTF. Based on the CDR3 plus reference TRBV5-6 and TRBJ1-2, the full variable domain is DAGVTQSPTHLIKTRGQQVTLRCSPKSGHDTVSWYQQALGQGPQFIFQYYEEEERQRGNFPDRFSGHQFPNYSSELNVNALLLGDSALYLCASSWQTGSLTGYTFGSGTRLTVV.

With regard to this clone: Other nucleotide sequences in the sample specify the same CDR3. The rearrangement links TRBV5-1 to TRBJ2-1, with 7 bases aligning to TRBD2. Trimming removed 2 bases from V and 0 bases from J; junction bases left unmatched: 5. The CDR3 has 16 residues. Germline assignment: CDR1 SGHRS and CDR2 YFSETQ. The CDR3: CASSFASGSSYNEQFF. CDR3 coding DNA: TGCGCCAGCAGCTTCGCTAGCGGCAGCTCCTACAATGAGCAGTTCTTC.

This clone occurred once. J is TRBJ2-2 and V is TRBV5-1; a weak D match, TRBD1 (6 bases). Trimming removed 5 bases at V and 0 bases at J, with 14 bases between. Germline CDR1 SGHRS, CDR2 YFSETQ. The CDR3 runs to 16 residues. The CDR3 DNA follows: TGCGCCAGCAGTCCGATCGGGACAACGAACACCGGGGAGCTGTTTTTT. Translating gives CASSPIGTTNTGELFF.

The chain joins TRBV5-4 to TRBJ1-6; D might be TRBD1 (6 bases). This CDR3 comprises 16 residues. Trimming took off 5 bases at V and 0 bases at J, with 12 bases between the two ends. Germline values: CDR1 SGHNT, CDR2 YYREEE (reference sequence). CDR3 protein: CASSFTGSSYNSPLHF. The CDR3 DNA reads TGTGCCAGCAGTTTTACAGGGAGCTCCTATAATTCACCCCTCCACTTT. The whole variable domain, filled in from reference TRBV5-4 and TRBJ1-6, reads ETGVTQSPTHLIKTRGQQVTLRCSSQSGHNTVSWYQQALGQGPQFIFQYYREEENGRGNFPPRFSGLQFPNYSSELNVNALELDDSALYLCASSFTGSSYNSPLHFGNGTRLTVT.

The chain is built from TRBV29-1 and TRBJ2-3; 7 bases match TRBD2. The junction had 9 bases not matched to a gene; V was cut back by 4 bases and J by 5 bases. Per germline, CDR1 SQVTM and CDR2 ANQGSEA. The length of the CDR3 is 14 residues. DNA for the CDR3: TGCAGCGTTGGAGGAGCCTGGGGGGGAGATACGCAGTATTTT. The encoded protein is CSVGGAWGGDTQYF.

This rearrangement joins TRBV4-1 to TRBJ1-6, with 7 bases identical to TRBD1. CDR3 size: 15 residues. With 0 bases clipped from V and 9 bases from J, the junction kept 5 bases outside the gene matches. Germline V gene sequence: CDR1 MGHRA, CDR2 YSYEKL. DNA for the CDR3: TGCGCCAGCAGCCAAGATCAGGGGGGATTTTCACCCCTCCACTTT. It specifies CASSQDQGGFSPLHF.

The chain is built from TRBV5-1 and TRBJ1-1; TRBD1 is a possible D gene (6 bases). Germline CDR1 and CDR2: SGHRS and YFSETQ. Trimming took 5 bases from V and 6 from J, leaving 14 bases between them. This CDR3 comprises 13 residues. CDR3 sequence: CASSRGGQSEAFF. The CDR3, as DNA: TGCGCCAGCAGTCGGGGGGGCCAGTCTGAAGCTTTCTTT.

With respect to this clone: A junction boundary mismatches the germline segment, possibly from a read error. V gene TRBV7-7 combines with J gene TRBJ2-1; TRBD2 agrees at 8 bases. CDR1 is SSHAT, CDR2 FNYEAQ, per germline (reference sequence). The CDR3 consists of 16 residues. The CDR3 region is CASSFCRREEYNEQFF. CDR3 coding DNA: TGTGCTAGCAGCTTTTGTCGGCGGGAGGAGTACAATGAGCAGTTCTTC.

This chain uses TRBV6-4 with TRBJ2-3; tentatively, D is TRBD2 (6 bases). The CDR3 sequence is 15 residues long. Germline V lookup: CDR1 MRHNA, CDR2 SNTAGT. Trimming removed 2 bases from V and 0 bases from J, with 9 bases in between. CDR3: CASSDGLASTDTQYF. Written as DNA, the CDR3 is TGTGCCAGCAGTGACGGGCTAGCGAGCACAGATACGCAGTATTTT.

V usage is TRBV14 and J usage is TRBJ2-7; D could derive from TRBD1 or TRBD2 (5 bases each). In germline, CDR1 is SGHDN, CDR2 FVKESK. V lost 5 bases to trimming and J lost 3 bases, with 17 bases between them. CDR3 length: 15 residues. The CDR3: CASSTRGPLLYEQYF. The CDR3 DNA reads TGTGCCAGCAGCACCCGGGGACCGCTCCTCTACGAGCAGTACTTC.

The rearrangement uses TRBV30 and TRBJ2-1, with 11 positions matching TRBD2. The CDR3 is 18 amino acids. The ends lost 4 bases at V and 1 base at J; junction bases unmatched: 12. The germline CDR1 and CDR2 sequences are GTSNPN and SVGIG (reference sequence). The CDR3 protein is CAWTPERGLAESYNEQFF. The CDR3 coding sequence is TGTGCCTGGACCCCGGAAAGGGGACTAGCGGAGTCCTACAATGAGCAGTTCTTC.

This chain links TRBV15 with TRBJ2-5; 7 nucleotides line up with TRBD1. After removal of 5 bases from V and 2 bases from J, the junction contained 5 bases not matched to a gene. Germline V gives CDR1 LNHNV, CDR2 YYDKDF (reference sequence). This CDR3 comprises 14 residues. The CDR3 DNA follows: TGTGCCACCAGCCTCGACAGGGCACAAGAGACCCAGTACTTC. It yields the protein CATSLDRAQETQYF.

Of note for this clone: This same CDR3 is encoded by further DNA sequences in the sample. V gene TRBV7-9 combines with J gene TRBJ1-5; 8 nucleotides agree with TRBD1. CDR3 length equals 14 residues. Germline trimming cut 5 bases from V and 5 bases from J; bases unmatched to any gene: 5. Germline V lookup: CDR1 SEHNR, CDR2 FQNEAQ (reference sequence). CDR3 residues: CASSPDRGDQPQHF. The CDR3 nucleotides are TGTGCCAGCAGCCCCGACAGGGGAGATCAGCCCCAGCATTTT.

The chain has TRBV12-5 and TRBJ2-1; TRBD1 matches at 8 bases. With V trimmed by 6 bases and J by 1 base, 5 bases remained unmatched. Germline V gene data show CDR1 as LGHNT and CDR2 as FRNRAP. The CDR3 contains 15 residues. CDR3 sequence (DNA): TGTGCTAGTGGAGGAGGACAGGGATCCTACAATGAGCAGTTCTTC. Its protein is CASGGGQGSYNEQFF.

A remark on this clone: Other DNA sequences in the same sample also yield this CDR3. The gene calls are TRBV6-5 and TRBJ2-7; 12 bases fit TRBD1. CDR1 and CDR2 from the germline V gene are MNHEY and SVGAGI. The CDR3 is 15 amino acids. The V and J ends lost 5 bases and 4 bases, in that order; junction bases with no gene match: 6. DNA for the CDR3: TGTGCCAGCAGTAGTAGGGACAGGGGGCTTTACGAGCAGTACTTC. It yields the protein CASSSRDRGLYEQYF.

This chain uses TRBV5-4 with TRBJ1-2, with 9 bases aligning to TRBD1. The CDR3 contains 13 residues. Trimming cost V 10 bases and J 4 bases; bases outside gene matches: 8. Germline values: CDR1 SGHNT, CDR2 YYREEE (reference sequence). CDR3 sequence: CAGDREGGYGYTF. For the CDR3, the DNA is TGTGCCGGGGACAGGGAGGGTGGCTATGGCTACACCTTC.

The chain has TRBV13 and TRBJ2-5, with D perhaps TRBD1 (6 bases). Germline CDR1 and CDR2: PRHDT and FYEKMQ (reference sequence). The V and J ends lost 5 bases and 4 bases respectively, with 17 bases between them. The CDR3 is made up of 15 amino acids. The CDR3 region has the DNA TGTGCCAGCAGCCTCCGCAGGGGCCTAGGAGAGACCCAGTACTTC. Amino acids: CASSLRRGLGETQYF.

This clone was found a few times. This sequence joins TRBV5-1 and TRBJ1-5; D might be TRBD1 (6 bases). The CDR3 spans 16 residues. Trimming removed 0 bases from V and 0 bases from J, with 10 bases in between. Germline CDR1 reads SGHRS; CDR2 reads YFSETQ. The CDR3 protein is CASSLGTADSNQPQHF. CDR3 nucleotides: TGCGCCAGCAGCTTGGGGACAGCCGATAGCAATCAGCCCCAGCATTTT.

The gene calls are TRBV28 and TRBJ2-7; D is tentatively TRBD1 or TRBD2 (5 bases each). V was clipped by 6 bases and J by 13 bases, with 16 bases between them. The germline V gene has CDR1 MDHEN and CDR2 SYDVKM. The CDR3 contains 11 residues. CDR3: CASSLGTSLYF. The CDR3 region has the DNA TGTGCCAGCAGCCTCGGGACCTCGCTATACTTC.

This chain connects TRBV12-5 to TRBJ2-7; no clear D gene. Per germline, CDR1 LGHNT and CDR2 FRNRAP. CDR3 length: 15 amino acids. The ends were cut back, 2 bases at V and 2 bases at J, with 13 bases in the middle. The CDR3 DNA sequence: TGTGCTAGTGGTTTGTCCCGGGCCCAAACCTACGAGCAGTACTTC. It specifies CASGLSRAQTYEQYF.

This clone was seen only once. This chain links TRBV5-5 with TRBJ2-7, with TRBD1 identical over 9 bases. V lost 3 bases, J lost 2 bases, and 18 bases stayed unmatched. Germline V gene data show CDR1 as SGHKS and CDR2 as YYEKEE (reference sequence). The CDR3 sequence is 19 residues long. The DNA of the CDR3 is TGTGCCAGCAGCTGGAGGGACAGGGCTACTGGGGGACCAACCTACGAGCAGTACTTC. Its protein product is CASSWRDRATGGPTYEQYF.

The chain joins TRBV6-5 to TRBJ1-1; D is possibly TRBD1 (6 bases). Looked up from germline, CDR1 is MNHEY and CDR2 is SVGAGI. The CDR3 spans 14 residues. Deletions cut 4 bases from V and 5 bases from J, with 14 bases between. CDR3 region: CASSFGGANTEAFF. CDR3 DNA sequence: TGTGCCAGCAGTTTCGGGGGGGCAAATACTGAAGCTTTCTTT.

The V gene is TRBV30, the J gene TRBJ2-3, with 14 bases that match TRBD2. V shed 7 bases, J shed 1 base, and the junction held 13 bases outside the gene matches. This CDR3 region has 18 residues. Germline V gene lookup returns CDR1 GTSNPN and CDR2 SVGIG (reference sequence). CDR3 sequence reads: CALDLLGLAGGRTDTQYF. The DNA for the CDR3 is TGTGCCTTGGATCTCTTAGGACTAGCGGGGGGCCGCACAGATACGCAGTATTTT.